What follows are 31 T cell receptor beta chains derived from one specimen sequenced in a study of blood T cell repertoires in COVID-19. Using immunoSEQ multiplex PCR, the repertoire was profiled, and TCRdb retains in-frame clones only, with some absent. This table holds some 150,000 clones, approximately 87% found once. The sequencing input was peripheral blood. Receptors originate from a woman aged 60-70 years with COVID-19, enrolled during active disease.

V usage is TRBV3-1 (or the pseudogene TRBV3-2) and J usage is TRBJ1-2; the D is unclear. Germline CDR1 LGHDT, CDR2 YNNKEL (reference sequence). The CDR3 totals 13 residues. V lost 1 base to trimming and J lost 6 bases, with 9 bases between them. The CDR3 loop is CASSQVYANGYTF. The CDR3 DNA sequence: TGTGCCAGCAGCCAAGTATACGCTAATGGCTACACCTTC.

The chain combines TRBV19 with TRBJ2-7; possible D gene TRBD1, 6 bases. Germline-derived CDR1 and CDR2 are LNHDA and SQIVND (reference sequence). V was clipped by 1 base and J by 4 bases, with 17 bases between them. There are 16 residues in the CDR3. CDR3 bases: TGTGCCAGTAGTATAGGCCCCGGGACACGGTCATACGAGCAGTACTTC. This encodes CASSIGPGTRSYEQYF.

This CDR3 reads CAIRGLGDTGELFF. CDR3 DNA: TGTGCCATCAGGGGGTTGGGAGACACCGGGGAGCTGTTTTTT. J is TRBJ2-2 and V is TRBV10-3; tentatively, D is TRBD2 (5 bases). Germline loops: CDR1 ENHRY, CDR2 SYGVKD. This CDR3 spans 14 amino acids. Trimming pared 6 bases from V and 3 bases from J, leaving 11 bases between.

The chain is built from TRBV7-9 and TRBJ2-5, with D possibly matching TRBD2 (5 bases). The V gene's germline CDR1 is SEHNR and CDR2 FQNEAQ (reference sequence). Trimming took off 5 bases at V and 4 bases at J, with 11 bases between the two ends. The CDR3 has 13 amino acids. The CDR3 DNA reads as TGTGCCAGCAGCCAATACCGGGGAGAGACCCAGTACTTC. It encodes CASSQYRGETQYF.

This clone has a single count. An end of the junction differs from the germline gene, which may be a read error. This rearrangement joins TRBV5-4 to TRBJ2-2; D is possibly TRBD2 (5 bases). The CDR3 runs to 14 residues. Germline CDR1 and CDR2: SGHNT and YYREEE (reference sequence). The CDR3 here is CASSLRGNPGELFF. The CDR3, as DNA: TGTGCCAGCAGCTTGAGAGGGAACCCCGGGGAGCTGTTTTTT.

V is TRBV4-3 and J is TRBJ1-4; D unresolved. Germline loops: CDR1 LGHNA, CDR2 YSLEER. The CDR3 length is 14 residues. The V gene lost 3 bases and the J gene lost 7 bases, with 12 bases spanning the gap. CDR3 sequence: CASSHTVVREKLFF. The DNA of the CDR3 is TGCGCCAGCAGCCATACGGTGGTGCGTGAAAAACTGTTTTTT.

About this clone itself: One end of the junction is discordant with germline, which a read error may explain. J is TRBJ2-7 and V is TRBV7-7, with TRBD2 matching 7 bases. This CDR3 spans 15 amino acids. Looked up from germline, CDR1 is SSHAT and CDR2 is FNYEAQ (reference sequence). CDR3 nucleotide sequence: TGTGCTAGCAGCTTAGCTTCAGGACTAGTCCACGAGCAGTACTTC. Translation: CASSLASGLVHEQYF.

The CDR3 region is CASSQAGNSPLHF. The CDR3 DNA reads TGCGCCAGCAGCCAAGCGGGTAATTCACCCCTCCACTTT. V is TRBV4-3 and J is TRBJ1-6; D unclear. Germline values: CDR1 LGHNA, CDR2 YSLEER. V was clipped by 1 base and J by 6 bases, with 4 bases between them. The length of the CDR3 is 13 residues.

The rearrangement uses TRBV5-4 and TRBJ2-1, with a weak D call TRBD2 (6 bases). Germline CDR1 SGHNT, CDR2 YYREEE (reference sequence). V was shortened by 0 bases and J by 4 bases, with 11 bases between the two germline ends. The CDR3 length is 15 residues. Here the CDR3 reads CASSLGGLQYNEQFF. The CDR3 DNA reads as TGTGCCAGCAGCTTGGGGGGACTGCAGTACAATGAGCAGTTCTTC.

CDR3 sequence reads: CSVEVQYSEAFF. The CDR3 DNA sequence: TGCAGCGTTGAGGTCCAGTATTCTGAAGCTTTCTTT. The rearrangement links TRBV29-1 to TRBJ1-1; D is unresolved. Trimming cost V 3 bases and J 6 bases, with 11 bases left between them. This CDR3 has 12 amino acids. Germline CDR1 is SQVTM and CDR2 is ANQGSEA. Looking up the rest from reference TRBV29-1 and TRBJ1-1 gives the full variable domain: SAVISQKPSRDICQRGTSLTIQCQVDSQVTMMFWYRQQPGQSLTLIATANQGSEATYESGFVIDKFPISRPNLTFSTLTVSNMSPEDSSIYLCSVEVQYSEAFFGQGTRLTVV.

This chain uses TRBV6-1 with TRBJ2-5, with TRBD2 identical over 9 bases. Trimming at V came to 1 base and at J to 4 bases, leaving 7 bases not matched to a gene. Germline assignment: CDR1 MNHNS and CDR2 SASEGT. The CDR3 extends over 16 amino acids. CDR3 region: CASSEGPRLAVETQYF. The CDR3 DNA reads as TGTGCCAGCAGTGAAGGTCCGCGACTAGCGGTAGAGACCCAGTACTTC.

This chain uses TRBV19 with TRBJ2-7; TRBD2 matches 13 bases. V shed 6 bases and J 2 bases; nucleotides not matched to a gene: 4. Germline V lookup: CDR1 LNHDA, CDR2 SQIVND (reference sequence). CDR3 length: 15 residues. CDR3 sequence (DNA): TGTGCCAGTAGCACCGGGACTAGCGGGACCTACGAGCAGTACTTC. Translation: CASSTGTSGTYEQYF.

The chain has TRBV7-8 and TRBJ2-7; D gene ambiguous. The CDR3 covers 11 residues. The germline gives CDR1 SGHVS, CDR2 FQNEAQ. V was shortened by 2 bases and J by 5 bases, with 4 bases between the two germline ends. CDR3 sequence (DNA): TGTGCCAGCAGCTTATACAACGAGCAGTACTTC. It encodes CASSLYNEQYF.

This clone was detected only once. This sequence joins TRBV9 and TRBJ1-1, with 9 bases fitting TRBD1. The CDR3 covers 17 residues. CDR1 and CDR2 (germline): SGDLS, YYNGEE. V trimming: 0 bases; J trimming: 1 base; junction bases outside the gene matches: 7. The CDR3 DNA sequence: TGTGCCAGCAGCGTAGGACCCGGGACAGGGACGAACACTGAAGCTTTCTTT. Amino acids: CASSVGPGTGTNTEAFF.

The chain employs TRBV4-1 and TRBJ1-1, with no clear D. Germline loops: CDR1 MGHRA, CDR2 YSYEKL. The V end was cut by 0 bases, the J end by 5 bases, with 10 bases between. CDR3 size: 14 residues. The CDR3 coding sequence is TGCGCCAGCAGCCAAGATAAGAGAACGACTGAAGCTTTCTTT. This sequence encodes CASSQDKRTTEAFF.

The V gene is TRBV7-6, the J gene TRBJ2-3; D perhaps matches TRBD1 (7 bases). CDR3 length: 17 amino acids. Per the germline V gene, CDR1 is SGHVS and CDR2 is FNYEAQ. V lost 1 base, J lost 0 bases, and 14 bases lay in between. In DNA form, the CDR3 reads TGTGCCAGCAGCTTAGGAGGCGGGACAGCTAGCACAGATACGCAGTATTTT. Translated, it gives CASSLGGGTASTDTQYF.

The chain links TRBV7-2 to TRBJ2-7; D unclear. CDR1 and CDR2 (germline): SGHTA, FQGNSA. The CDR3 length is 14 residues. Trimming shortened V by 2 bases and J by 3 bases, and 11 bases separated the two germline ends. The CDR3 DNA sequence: TGTGCCAGCAGCTTAATCGGCAGGAACTACGAGCAGTACTTC. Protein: CASSLIGRNYEQYF.

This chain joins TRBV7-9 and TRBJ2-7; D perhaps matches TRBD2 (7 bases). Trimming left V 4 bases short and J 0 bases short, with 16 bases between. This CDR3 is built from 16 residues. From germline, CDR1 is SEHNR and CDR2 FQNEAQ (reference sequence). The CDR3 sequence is CASSWGGGGSSYEQYF. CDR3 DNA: TGTGCCAGCAGCTGGGGAGGGGGAGGGAGCTCCTACGAGCAGTACTTC.

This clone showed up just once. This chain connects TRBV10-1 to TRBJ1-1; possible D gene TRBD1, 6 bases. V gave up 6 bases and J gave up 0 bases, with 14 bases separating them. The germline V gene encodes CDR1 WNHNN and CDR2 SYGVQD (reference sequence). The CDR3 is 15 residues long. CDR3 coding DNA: TGCGCCAGCAGCGCCCAGGACAGCTTGAACACTGAAGCTTTCTTT. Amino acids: CASSAQDSLNTEAFF.

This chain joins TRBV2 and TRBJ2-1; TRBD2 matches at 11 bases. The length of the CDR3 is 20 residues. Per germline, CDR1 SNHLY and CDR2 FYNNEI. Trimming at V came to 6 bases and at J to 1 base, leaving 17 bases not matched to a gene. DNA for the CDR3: TGTGCCAGCAGCCCAAACCCGGGACTAGCGGCAATAGTATCCTACAATGAGCAGTTCTTC. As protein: CASSPNPGLAAIVSYNEQFF.

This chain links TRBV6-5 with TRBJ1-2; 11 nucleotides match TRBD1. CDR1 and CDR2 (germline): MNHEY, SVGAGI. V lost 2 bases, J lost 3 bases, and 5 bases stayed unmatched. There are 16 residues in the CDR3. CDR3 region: CASSYKRTGGDYGYTF. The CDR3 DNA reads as TGTGCCAGCAGTTACAAGAGGACAGGGGGCGACTATGGCTACACCTTC.

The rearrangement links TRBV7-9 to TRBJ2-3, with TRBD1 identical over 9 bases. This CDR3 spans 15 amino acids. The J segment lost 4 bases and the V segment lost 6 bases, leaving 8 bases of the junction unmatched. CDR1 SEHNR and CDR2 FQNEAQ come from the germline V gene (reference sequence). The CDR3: CASRRNTGGADTQYF. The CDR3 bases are TGTGCCAGCAGGAGGAATACAGGGGGCGCAGATACGCAGTATTTT.

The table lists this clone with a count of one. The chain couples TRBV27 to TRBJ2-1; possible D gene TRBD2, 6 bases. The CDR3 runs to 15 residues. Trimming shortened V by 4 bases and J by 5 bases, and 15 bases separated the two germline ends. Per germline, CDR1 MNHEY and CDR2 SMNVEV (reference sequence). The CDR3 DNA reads TGTGCCAGCAGTTCCCGGGACTGGTCTGACAATGAGCAGTTCTTC. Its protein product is CASSSRDWSDNEQFF.

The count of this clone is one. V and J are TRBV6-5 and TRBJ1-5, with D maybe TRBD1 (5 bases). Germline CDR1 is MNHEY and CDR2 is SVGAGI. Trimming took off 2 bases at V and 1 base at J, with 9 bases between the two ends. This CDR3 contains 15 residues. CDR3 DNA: TGTGCCAGCAGTTACCAAACAGGAAGCAATCAGCCCCAGCATTTT. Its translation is CASSYQTGSNQPQHF.

In nucleotides, the CDR3 is TGTGCCAGCAGACTATGGACTGAAGCTTTCTTT. This translates into CASRLWTEAFF. V gene TRBV2 combines with J gene TRBJ1-1, with D unclear. This CDR3 is built from 11 residues. Trimming pared 6 bases from V and 5 bases from J, leaving 7 bases between. CDR1 is SNHLY and CDR2 is FYNNEI in the germline V gene.

CDR3 sequence reads: CASSERGLKEAFF. The CDR3 nucleotides read TGTGCCAGCAGTGAAAGGGGTTTAAAGGAAGCTTTCTTT. This rearrangement joins TRBV6-1 to TRBJ1-1, with D possibly matching TRBD1 (5 bases). Between the trimmed V and J ends, which lost 2 bases and 8 bases, there was a span of 12 bases. This CDR3 contains 13 residues. Germline assignment: CDR1 MNHNS and CDR2 SASEGT.

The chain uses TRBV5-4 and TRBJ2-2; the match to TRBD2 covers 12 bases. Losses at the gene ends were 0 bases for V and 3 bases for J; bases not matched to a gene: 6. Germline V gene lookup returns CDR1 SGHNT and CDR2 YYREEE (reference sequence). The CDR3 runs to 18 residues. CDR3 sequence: CASSLDLAGGLYTGELFF. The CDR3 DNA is TGTGCCAGCAGCTTGGATCTAGCGGGAGGGCTTTACACCGGGGAGCTGTTTTTT.

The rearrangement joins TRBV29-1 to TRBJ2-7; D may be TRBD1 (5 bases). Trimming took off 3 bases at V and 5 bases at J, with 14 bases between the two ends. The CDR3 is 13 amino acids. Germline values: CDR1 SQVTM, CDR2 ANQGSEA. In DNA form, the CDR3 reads TGCAGCGTTGATGAAGGGGTGGGGAACGAGCAGTACTTC. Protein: CSVDEGVGNEQYF.

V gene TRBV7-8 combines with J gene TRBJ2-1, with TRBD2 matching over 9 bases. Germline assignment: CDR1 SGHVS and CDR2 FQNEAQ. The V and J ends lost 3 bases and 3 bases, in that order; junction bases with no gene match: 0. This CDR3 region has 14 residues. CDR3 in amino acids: CASSFSGGYNEQFF. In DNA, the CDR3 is TGTGCCAGCAGCTTTAGCGGGGGCTACAATGAGCAGTTCTTC.

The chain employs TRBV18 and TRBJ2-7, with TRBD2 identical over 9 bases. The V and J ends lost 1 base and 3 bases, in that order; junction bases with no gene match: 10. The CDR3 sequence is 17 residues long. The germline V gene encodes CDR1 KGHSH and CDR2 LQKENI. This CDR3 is CASSPRHSGGIYYEQYF. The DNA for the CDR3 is TGTGCCAGCTCACCACGCCATAGCGGGGGAATATACTACGAGCAGTACTTC.

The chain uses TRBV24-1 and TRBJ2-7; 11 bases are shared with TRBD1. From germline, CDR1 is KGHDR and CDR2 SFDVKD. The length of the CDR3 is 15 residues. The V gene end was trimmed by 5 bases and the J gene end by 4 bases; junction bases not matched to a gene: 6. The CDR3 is CATSVAGQGVYEQYF. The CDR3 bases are TGTGCCACCAGTGTTGCGGGACAGGGGGTATACGAGCAGTACTTC.